Following are 21 T cell receptor beta chains from one sample sequenced in a study of neurological immune-mediated disorders. Using its own MiXCR run on the 5' RACE reads, TCRdb lists one record per CDR3 protein. The table has about 35,000 distinct CDR3 sequences, 3.5% to 4.5% seen once. Sequenced sample: PBMCs. Receptor source: a man younger than 40 with multiple sclerosis.

The gene calls are TRBV6-2 or TRBV6-3 and TRBJ1-1; unclear D gene. V gave up 4 bases and J gave up 0 bases, with 6 bases separating them. CDR3 length equals 13 residues. Germline CDR1 MNHEY, CDR2 SVGEGT. CDR3 protein: CASSSILNTEAFF. In DNA, the CDR3 is TGTGCCAGCAGTTCGATTTTGAACACTGAAGCTTTCTTT.

The CDR3 region is CASSLGTPSYEQYF. DNA of the CDR3: TGCGCCAGCAGCTTAGGGACACCATCCTACGAGCAGTACTTC. This chain uses TRBV5-1 with TRBJ2-7, with D possibly TRBD1 on 6 matching bases. CDR3 size: 14 residues. The germline V gene has CDR1 SGHRS and CDR2 YFSETQ. V shed 2 bases and J shed 1 base, with 10 bases lying between them.

Comments on this clonotype: A much larger clone differs from this one at a single base, so this may be a read error. As the CDR3 is not closed by the conserved phenylalanine or tryptophan, this likely results from a read error. The V call is TRBV9, the J call TRBJ1-2; D not resolved. V lost 5 bases and J 8 bases, leaving 10 bases between the germline ends. The germline CDR1 and CDR2 sequences are SGDLS and YYNGEE. This CDR3 spans 11 amino acids. Here the CDR3 reads CASRAERGYTC. DNA for the CDR3: TGTGCCAGCAGGGCAGAGCGAGGCTACACCTGC.

With respect to this clonotype: At one end the junction does not follow the germline gene, possibly because of a read error. The chain joins TRBV20-1 to TRBJ1-5; D gene unclear. The germline V gene encodes CDR1 DFQATT and CDR2 SNEGSKA (reference sequence). The length of the CDR3 is 14 residues. As DNA, the CDR3 is TGCAGTGCCTCGGTGGGAACCCTGAATCAGCCCCAGAATTTT. Encoded protein: CSASVGTLNQPQNF.

This clonotype was seen repeatedly, ten times or more. The chain has TRBV5-1 and TRBJ2-5, with D possibly matching TRBD1 (6 bases). V lost 5 bases to trimming and J lost 4 bases, with 15 bases between them. Germline CDR1 SGHRS, CDR2 YFSETQ. The CDR3 contains 14 residues. CDR3 in amino acids: CASRSVGAIETQYF. CDR3 DNA: TGCGCCAGCAGATCCGTGGGGGCAATAGAGACCCAGTACTTC.

This clonotype was counted a few times. This sequence joins TRBV10-2 and TRBJ2-3; D gene unclear. V was pared by 4 bases and J by 3 bases, with 2 bases between. CDR3 length equals 11 residues. Germline CDR1 reads WSHSY; CDR2 reads SAAADI. The CDR3 DNA reads as TGCGCCAGCAGTGCAACAGATACGCAGTATTTT. This translates into CASSATDTQYF.

This clonotype was counted at least ten times. The chain joins TRBV20-1 to TRBJ1-2; D possibly corresponds to TRBD1 (6 bases). This CDR3 comprises 14 residues. Germline V lookup: CDR1 DFQATT, CDR2 SNEGSKA (reference sequence). With 3 bases removed from V and 6 bases from J, the gap between germline ends came to 17 bases. The CDR3 is CSASDFVGGDGYTF. The CDR3 DNA reads TGCAGTGCTAGCGATTTTGTGGGGGGCGATGGCTACACCTTC.

This clonotype was recorded many times. The V gene is TRBV7-9, the J gene TRBJ2-5; maybe TRBD1 (5 bases). The germline V gene has CDR1 SEHNR and CDR2 FQNEAQ (reference sequence). CDR3 length equals 14 residues. V was clipped by 5 bases and J by 4 bases, with 14 bases between them. DNA for the CDR3: TGTGCCAGCAGCCGGTCGGCAGGGTCAGAGACCCAGTACTTC. As protein: CASSRSAGSETQYF. The complete variable domain, with remaining parts taken from reference TRBV7-9 and TRBJ2-5, reads DTGVSQNPRHKITKRGQNVTFRCDPISEHNRLYWYRQTLGQGPEFLTYFQNEAQLEKSRLLSDRFSAERPKGSFSTLEIQRTEQGDSAMYLCASSRSAGSETQYFGPGTRLLVL.

This clonotype was seen ten or more times. V is TRBV20-1 and J is TRBJ2-1; perhaps D is TRBD1 or TRBD2 (7 bases each). Germline V CDR1 and CDR2: DFQATT, SNEGSKA (reference sequence). The CDR3 loop spans 14 amino acids. The germline V and J ends were trimmed by 7 bases and 4 bases, with 17 bases remaining between them. The CDR3: CSVRDSGDYNEQFF. The CDR3 nucleotides read TGCAGTGTCCGGGACAGCGGGGATTACAATGAGCAGTTCTTC.

This clonotype appeared many times. The chain uses TRBV9 and TRBJ2-1; D ambiguous. CDR1 is SGDLS and CDR2 is YYNGEE in the germline V gene. V was cut by 3 bases and J by 3 bases, with 4 bases left in between. The CDR3 consists of 12 residues. The CDR3 is CASSALYNEQFF. CDR3 nucleotide sequence: TGTGCCAGCAGCGCCCTCTACAATGAGCAGTTCTTC. Combining the CDR3 with reference TRBV9 and TRBJ2-1 gives the whole variable domain DSGVTQTPKHLITATGQRVTLRCSPRSGDLSVYWYQQSLDQGLQFLIQYYNGEERAKGNILERFSAQQFPDLHSELNLSSLELGDSALYFCASSALYNEQFFGPGTRLTVL.

This clonotype appeared many times. The chain combines TRBV10-2 with TRBJ2-7; a weak D match, TRBD2 (6 bases). V was clipped by 6 bases and J by 0 bases, with 18 bases between them. Germline CDR1 and CDR2: WSHSY and SAAADI. The CDR3 has 16 residues. The CDR3 protein is CASSALGGTDSYEQYF. The CDR3 bases are TGCGCCAGCAGCGCTTTGGGCGGGACGGACTCCTACGAGCAGTACTTC.

The table lists this clonotype with a few counts. The chain joins TRBV7-2 to TRBJ2-3; no definite D call. V dropped 4 bases and J dropped 14 bases, with 13 bases sitting between them. This CDR3 has 11 residues. CDR1 and CDR2 (germline): SGHTA, FQGNSA. CDR3 coding DNA: TGTGCCAGCAGCTCCGTATTTGTGGTGTATTTT. Encoded protein: CASSSVFVVYF.

This clonotype was seen a few times. This chain joins TRBV20-1 and TRBJ1-2; TRBD1 matches 7 bases. This CDR3 comprises 11 residues. Trimming took 4 bases from V and 7 from J; bases not matched to a gene: 3. The germline gives CDR1 DFQATT, CDR2 SNEGSKA (reference sequence). CDR3 nucleotides: TGCAGTGCTACCGACAGGGCTGGCTACACCTTC. It codes for CSATDRAGYTF.

This clonotype was observed at least ten times. The chain carries TRBV7-8 and TRBJ1-2; D is perhaps TRBD1 (6 bases). Germline CDR1 reads SGHVS; CDR2 reads FQNEAQ. The CDR3 length is 15 residues. V dropped 5 bases and J dropped 4 bases, with 17 bases sitting between them. CDR3 sequence: CASSKGHLEGYGYTF. CDR3 DNA: TGTGCCAGCAGCAAGGGACATCTAGAAGGCTATGGCTACACCTTC.

The chain uses TRBV7-2 and TRBJ2-5, with D possibly TRBD2 on 7 matching bases. The CDR3 has 14 amino acids. V dropped 3 bases and J dropped 4 bases, with 12 bases sitting between them. Germline V gives CDR1 SGHTA, CDR2 FQGNSA. The DNA for the CDR3 is TGTGCCAGCAGCTTGGTCGCGGGGGCAGAGACCCAGTACTTC. Translated, it gives CASSLVAGAETQYF.

This clonotype occurred many times. The J gene is TRBJ2-2, the V gene TRBV7-2; 7 nucleotides align to TRBD2. The CDR3 is made up of 16 amino acids. V gave up 3 bases and J gave up 1 base; unmatched junction bases: 5. Germline CDR1 SGHTA, CDR2 FQGNSA. The CDR3 reads CASSFVAGVNTGELFF. In DNA form, the CDR3 reads TGTGCCAGCAGCTTCGTCGCGGGGGTGAACACCGGGGAGCTGTTTTTT. The entire variable domain, with the rest obtained from reference TRBV7-2 and TRBJ2-2, is as follows: GAGVSQSPSNKVTEKGKDVELRCDPISGHTALYWYRQSLGQGLEFLIYFQGNSAPDKSGLPSDRFSAERTGGSVSTLTIQRTQQEDSAVYLCASSFVAGVNTGELFFGEGSRLTVL.

In this sample, this clonotype turned up many times. The chain has TRBV29-1 and TRBJ2-3; no firm D call. The CDR3 loop spans 13 amino acids. CDR1 and CDR2 (germline): SQVTM, ANQGSEA. The V end was cut by 7 bases, the J end by 1 base, with 12 bases between. CDR3 coding DNA: TGCAGCGGAGTTCCTCCAGGCACAGATACGCAGTATTTT. Its translation: CSGVPPGTDTQYF.

This clonotype was seen at least ten times. The chain is built from TRBV18 and TRBJ2-2; the D is unclear. The ends were cut back, 0 bases at V and 6 bases at J, with 14 bases in the middle. CDR1 is KGHSH, CDR2 LQKENI, per germline. The CDR3 runs 16 residues. CDR3 bases: TGTGCCAGCTCACCACCGAAGCTGCTTGGGGCCGGGGAGCTGTTTTTT. Translating it yields CASSPPKLLGAGELFF.

This clonotype was counted at least ten times. J is TRBJ1-4 and V is TRBV3-1; D is unresolved. This CDR3 is 13 amino acids long. V was shortened by 1 base and J by 6 bases, with 6 bases between the two germline ends. The germline V gene has CDR1 LGHDT and CDR2 YNNKEL (reference sequence). Written as DNA, the CDR3 is TGTGCCAGCAGCCAAGTCGGAGATGAAAAACTGTTTTTT. It is translated as CASSQVGDEKLFF.

Many counts were recorded for this clonotype. The CDR3 protein is CSVHRGDIQYF. The CDR3 bases are TGCAGCGTACACAGGGGGGACATTCAGTACTTC. This chain connects TRBV29-1 to TRBJ2-4; 8 bases are a match to TRBD1. CDR3 size: 11 residues. Trimming at V came to 6 bases and at J to 8 bases, leaving 3 bases not matched to a gene. Germline V CDR1 and CDR2: SQVTM, ANQGSEA.

This clonotype was detected ten times or more. The CDR3 here is CSASRQGGTEAFF. For the CDR3, the DNA is TGCAGTGCTAGCCGGCAGGGAGGCACTGAAGCTTTCTTT. J is TRBJ1-1 and V is TRBV20-1, with D possibly matching TRBD1 (5 bases). The ends were cut back, 3 bases at V and 4 bases at J, with 12 bases in the middle. Germline V lookup: CDR1 DFQATT, CDR2 SNEGSKA (reference sequence). The CDR3 is made up of 13 amino acids.